This T cell receptor (beta chain) was sequenced in a study of CXCR3-negative and CXCR3-positive naive CD8 T cells. Comments on this clonotype: Its antigen is not identified.

Per germline, CDR1 MNHEY and CDR2 SMNVEV (reference sequence). The CDR3 loop spans 14 amino acids. Subsets of CD8+ T cells were each sorted in triplicate at approximately 300,000 cells apiece. Naive CD8+ T lymphocytes were specified as CD45RO-CCR7+CD27+CD95-. Notes on the study in general: Memory CD8+ cells showed much lower diversity, while both naive subsets were comparably high.

UMI-tagged TRB cDNA libraries were built via 5' RACE. Reprocessing the 5' RACE reads, TCRdb reports a single entry for every CDR3 protein and omits DNA. Its clone listing holds 50,000 to 55,000 distinct CDR3 sequences. This chain joins TRBV27 and TRBJ1-1. Sequencing was performed on naive CXCR3- CD8+ T cells from blood. Regarding subset: CD45RO-CCR7+CD27+CD95- naive CD8+ T cells lacking CXCR3 (TNR3-). The sequence derives from a human donor in good health. Some clones in this sample may be carry-over from other donors' samples. CDR3 protein: CASSLAGKGTEAFF.